This T cell receptor beta chain derives from a study of blood T cell repertoires in COVID-19. Study information: Specimens from acute and convalescent COVID-19 originated in the United States, Italy and Spain. Sources were T cells, B-cell-depleted T cells, or PBMCs; the material itself was cDNA or gDNA.

Authors' methods: From reference gene primer amplification, estimates of nucleated cell counts were derived. Generated by immunoSEQ multiplex PCR, the TCRdb table keeps only in-frame clones and is missing some. V and J calls and clone size follow that table, whereas D and trimming were derived from the DNA. This table has approximately 250,000 clones, roughly 85% appearing once. This CDR3 is 14 amino acids long. V dropped 7 bases and J dropped 4; count of bases not matched to a gene: 8. Germline CDR1 reads LGHNT; CDR2 reads FRNRAP. This sequence originates from a woman between 50 and 59 years old with acute COVID-19. The rearrangement joins TRBV12-5 to TRBJ1-2; 8 nucleotides match TRBD1. What was sequenced was PBMCs or T cells enriched from blood (not recorded which). CDR3 nucleotide sequence: TGTGCTAGTGCCCGGACAGGGATAGGCTATGGCTACACCTTC. This sequence encodes CASARTGIGYGYTF.